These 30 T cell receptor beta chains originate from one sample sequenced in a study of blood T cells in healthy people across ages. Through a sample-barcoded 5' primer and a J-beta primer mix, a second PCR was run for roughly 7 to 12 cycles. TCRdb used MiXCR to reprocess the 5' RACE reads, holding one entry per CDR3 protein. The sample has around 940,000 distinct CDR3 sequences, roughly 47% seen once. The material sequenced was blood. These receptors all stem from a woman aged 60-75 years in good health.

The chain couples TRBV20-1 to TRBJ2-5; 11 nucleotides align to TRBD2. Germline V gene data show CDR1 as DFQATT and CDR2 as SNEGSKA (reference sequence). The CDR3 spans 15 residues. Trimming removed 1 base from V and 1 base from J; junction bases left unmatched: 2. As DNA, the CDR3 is TGCAGTGCTAGAGTCGGACTAGCGGGCCAAGAGACCCAGTACTTC. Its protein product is CSARVGLAGQETQYF.

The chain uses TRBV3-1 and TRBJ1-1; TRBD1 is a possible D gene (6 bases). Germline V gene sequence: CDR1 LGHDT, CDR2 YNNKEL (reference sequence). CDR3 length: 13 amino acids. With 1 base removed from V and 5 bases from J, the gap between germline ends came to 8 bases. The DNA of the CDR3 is TGTGCCAGCAGCCAAGGGGGGCGGACTGAAGCTTTCTTT. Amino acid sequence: CASSQGGRTEAFF.

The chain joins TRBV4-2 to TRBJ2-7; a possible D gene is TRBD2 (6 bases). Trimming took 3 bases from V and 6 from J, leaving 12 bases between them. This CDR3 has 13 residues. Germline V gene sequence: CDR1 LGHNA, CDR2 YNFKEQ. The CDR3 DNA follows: TGTGCCAGCAGCCACGAGGGTAGCGGCGAGCAGTACTTC. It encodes CASSHEGSGEQYF.

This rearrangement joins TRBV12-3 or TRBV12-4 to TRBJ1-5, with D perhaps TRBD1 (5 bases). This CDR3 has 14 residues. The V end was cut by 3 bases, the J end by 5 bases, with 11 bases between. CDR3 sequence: CASSFRDGDQPQHF. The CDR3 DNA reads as TGTGCCAGCAGTTTCCGGGACGGCGATCAGCCCCAGCATTTT.

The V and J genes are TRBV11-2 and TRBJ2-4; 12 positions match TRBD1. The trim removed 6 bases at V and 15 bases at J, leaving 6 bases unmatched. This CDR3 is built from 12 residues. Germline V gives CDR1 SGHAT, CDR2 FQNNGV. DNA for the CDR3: TGTGCCAGCAGTAAGGGACAGGGGGCTATGTACTTC. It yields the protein CASSKGQGAMYF.

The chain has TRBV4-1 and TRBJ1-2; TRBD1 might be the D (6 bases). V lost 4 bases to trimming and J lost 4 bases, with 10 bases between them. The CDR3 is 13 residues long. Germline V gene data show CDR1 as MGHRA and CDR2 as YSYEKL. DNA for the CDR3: TGCGCCAGCAGCCGCCAGGGGATCTATGGCTACACCTTC. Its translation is CASSRQGIYGYTF.

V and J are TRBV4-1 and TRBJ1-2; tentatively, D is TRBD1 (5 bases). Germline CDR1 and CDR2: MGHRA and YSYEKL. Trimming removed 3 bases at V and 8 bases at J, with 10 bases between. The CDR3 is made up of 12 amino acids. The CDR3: CASSQGGWGYTF. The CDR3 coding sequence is TGCGCCAGCAGCCAGGGGGGTTGGGGCTACACCTTC.

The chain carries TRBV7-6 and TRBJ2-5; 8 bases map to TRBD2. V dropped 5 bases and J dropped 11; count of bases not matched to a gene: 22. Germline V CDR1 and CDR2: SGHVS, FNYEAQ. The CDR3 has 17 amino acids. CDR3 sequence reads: CASSQFSTGTRNNEQYF. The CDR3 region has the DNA TGTGCCAGCAGCCAATTTAGTACCGGGACTAGAAACAATGAGCAGTACTTC.

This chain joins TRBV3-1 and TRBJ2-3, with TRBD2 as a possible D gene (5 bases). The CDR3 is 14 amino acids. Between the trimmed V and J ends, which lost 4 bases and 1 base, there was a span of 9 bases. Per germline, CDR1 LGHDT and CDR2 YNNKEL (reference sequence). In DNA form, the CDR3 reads TGTGCCAGCAGCCCGATGAGGGGCACAGATACGCAGTATTTT. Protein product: CASSPMRGTDTQYF.

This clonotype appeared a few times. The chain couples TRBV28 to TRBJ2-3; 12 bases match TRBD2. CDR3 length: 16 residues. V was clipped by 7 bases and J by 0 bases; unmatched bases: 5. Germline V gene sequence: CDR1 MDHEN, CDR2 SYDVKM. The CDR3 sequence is CASNPGTSGSTDTQYF. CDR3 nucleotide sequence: TGTGCCAGCAACCCCGGGACTAGCGGGAGCACAGATACGCAGTATTTT.

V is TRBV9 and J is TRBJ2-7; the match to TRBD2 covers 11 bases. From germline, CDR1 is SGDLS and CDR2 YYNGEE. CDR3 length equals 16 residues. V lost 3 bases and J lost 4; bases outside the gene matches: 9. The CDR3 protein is CASSGLAGIPWYEQYF. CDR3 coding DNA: TGTGCCAGCAGCGGACTAGCGGGGATCCCATGGTACGAGCAGTACTTC.

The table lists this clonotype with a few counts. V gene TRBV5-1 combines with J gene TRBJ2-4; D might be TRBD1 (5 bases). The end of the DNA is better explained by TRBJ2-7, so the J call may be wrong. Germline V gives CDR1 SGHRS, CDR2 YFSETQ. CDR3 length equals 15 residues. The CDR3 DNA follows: TGCGCCAGCAGCTCGAGAAGCAGGGAAATCTACGAGCAGTACTTC. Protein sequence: CASSSRSREIYEQYF.

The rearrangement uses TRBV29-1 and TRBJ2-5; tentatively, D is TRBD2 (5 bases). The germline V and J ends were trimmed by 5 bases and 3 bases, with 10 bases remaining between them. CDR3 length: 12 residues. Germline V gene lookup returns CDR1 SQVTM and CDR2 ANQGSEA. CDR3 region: CSVLSGEETQYF. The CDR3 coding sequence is TGCAGCGTTCTAAGCGGTGAAGAGACCCAGTACTTC.

Written as DNA, the CDR3 is TGTGCCAGCAGCTCTACAGGGGGCCGGAACTACGAGCAGTACTTC. Translation gives CASSSTGGRNYEQYF. The chain couples TRBV7-2 to TRBJ2-7; TRBD1 aligns across 9 bases. Trimming at V came to 4 bases and at J to 3 bases, leaving 7 bases not matched to a gene. The germline CDR1 and CDR2 sequences are SGHTA and FQGNSA. The CDR3 is made up of 15 amino acids.

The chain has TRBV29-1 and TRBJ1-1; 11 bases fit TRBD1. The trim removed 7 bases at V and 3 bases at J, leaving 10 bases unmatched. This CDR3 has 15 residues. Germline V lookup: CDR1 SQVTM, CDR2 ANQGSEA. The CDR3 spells CSARTGGRWDTEAFF. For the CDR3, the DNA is TGCAGCGCTCGGACAGGGGGCAGATGGGACACTGAAGCTTTCTTT.

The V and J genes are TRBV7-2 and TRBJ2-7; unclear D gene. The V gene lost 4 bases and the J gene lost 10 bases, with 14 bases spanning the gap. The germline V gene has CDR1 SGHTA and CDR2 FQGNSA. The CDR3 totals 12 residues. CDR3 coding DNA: TGTGCCAGCAGCTCCTCGAGGAATCCCCAGTACTTC. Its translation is CASSSSRNPQYF.

The CDR3 DNA reads as TGTGCCAGCAGCAGGTTACAGGAGATAGGGGCCGATACGCAGTATTTT. Translated, it gives CASSRLQEIGADTQYF. The rearrangement uses TRBV7-9 and TRBJ2-3, with D maybe TRBD1 (5 bases). V shed 5 bases and J shed 6 bases, with 21 bases lying between them. The CDR3 totals 16 residues. The germline gives CDR1 SEHNR, CDR2 FQNEAQ (reference sequence).

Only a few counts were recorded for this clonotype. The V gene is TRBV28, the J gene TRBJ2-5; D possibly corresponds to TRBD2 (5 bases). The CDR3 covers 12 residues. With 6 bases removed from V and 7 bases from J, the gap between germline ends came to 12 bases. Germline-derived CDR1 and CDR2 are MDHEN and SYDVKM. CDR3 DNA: TGTGCCAGCAGCACTAGGGCGGGGACCCAGTACTTC. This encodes CASSTRAGTQYF.

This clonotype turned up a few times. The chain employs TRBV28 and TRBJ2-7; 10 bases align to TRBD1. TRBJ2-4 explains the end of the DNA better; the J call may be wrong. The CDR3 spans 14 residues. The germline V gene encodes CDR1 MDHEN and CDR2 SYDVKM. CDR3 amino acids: CASSYRDRGDIQYF. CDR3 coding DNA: TGTGCCAGCAGTTACCGGGACAGGGGTGACATTCAGTACTTC.

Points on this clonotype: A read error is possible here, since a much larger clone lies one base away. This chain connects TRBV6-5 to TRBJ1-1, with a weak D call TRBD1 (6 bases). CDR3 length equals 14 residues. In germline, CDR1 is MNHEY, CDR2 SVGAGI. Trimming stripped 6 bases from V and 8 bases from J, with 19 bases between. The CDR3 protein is CASSEAGARGEAFF. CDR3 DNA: TGTGCCAGCAGCGAAGCGGGGGCGCGCGGGGAAGCTTTCTTT.

CDR3 sequence (DNA): TGTGCCAGCAAGTGGGTTGGCTCCGGGGCCAACGTCCTGACTTTC. Protein: CASKWVGSGANVLTF. V gene TRBV7-2 combines with J gene TRBJ2-6; D ambiguous. Looked up from germline, CDR1 is SGHTA and CDR2 is FQGNSA. V dropped 7 bases and J dropped 4 bases, with 14 bases sitting between them. This CDR3 contains 15 residues.

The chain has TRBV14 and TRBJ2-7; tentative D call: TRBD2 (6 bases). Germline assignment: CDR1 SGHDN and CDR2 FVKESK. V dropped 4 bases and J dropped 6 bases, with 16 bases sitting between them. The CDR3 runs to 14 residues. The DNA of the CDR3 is TGTGCCAGCAGCCTTGCCTCGGGAGCCGGCGAGCAGTACTTC. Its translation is CASSLASGAGEQYF.

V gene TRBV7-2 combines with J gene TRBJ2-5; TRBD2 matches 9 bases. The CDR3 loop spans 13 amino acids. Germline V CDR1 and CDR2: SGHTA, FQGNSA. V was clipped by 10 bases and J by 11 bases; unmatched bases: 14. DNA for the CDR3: TGTGCCAAAGCTAGCGGGAACTTCAATGAGCAGTACTTC. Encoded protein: CAKASGNFNEQYF.

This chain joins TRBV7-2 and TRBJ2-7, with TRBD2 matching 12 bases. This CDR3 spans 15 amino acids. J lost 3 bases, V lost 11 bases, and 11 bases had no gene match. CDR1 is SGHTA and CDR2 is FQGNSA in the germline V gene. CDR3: CAAQGLAGNIYEQYF. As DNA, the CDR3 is TGTGCCGCGCAAGGACTAGCGGGAAATATCTACGAGCAGTACTTC.

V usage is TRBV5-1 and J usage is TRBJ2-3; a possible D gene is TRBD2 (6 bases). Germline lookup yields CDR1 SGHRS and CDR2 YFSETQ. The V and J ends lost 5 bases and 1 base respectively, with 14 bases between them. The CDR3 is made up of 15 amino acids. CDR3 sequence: CASSRSSERTDTQYF. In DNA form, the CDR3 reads TGCGCCAGCAGTCGGTCTAGCGAACGCACAGATACGCAGTATTTT.

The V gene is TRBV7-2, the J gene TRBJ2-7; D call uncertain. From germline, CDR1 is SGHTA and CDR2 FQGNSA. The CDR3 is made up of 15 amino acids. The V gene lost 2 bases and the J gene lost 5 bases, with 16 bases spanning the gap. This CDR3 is CASSLRPRAFDEQYF. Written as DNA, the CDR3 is TGTGCCAGCAGCTTAAGGCCCCGGGCCTTCGACGAGCAGTACTTC.

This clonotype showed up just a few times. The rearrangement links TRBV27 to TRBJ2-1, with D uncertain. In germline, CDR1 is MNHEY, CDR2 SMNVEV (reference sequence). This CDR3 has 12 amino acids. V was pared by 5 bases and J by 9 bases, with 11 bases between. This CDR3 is CASSPSPGEQFF. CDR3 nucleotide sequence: TGTGCCAGCAGTCCCAGTCCGGGTGAGCAGTTCTTC.

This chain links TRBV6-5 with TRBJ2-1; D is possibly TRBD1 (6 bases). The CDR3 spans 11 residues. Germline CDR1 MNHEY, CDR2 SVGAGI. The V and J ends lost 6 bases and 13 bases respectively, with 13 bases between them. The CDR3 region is CASSRGETQFF. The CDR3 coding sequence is TGTGCCAGCAGCAGGGGAGAGACCCAGTTCTTC.

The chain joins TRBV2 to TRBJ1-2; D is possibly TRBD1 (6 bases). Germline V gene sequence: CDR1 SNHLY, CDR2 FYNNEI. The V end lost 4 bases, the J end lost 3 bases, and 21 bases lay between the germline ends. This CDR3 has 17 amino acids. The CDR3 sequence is CASSGWDTGLLYYGYTF. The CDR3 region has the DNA TGTGCCAGCAGTGGTTGGGACACCGGGCTCCTCTACTATGGCTACACCTTC.

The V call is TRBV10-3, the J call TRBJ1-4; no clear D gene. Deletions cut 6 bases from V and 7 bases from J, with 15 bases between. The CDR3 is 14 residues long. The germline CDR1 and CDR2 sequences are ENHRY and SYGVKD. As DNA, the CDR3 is TGTGCCATCAGCGAGCGGCCAGGAGGTGAAAAACTGTTTTTT. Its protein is CAISERPGGEKLFF.